This note documents a single T cell receptor (beta chain) sequence. The antigen remains undetermined. Germline-derived CDR1 and CDR2 are SGHNT and YENEEA. CDR3 length: 18 amino acids. V was cut by 0 bases and J by 0 bases, with 17 bases left in between. Sequenced by immunoSEQ multiplex PCR; TCRdb stores in-frame clones only, minus some. The data hold 10,000 or so clones, with approximately 87% observed a single time. These data come from a study of follicular helper T cells after annual influenza vaccination. Points from the study as a whole: Yearly vaccinations repeatedly recalled conserved clonotypes in ICOS+CD38+ cTfh.

Specified time point: 2015-2016 season, 7 days after influenza vaccination. No donor had influenza vaccine in the prior 6 months; all lived in the community. Per time point, about 40-110 mL of blood was sampled. The TCR comes from an adult who received the influenza vaccine. The chain is built from TRBV11-3 and TRBJ1-1; D is unclear. The material sequenced was CXCR5- memory CD4+ T cells sorted from blood, taken 7 days after influenza vaccination. This CDR3 reads CASSLDTNIRTMNTEAFF. CDR3 sequence (DNA): TGTGCCAGCAGCTTAGATACCAACATTAGAACGATGAACACTGAAGCTTTCTTT.